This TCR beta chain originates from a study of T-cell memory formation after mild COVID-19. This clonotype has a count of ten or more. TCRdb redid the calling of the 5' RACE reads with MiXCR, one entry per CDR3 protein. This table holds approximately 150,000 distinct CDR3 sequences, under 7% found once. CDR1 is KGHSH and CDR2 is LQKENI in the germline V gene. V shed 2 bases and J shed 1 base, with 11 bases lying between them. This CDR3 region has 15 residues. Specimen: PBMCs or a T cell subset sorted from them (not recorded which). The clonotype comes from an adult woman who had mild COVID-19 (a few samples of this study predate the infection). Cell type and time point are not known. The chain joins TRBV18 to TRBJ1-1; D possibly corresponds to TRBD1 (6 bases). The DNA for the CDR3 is TGTGCCAGCTCACCATCGGGGGCAGGGAACACTGAAGCTTTCTTT. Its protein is CASSPSGAGNTEAFF.